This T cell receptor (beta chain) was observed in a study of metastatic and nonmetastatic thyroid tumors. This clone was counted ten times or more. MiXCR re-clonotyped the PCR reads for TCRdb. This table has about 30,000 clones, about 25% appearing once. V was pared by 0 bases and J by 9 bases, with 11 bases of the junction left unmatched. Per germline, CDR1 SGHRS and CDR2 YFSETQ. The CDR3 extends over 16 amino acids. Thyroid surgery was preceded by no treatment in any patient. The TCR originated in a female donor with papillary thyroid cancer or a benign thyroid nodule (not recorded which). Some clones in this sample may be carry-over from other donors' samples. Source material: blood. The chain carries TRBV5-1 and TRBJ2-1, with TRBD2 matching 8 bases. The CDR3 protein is CASSLAGGLELGEQFF. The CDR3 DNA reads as TGCGCCAGCAGCTTGGCCGGGGGACTAGAATTAGGTGAGCAGTTCTTC.